The next 7 T cell receptor beta chains were all read from a single sample in a study of blood T cell repertoires in COVID-19. The table came from immunoSEQ multiplex PCR; TCRdb's copy has only in-frame clones and leaves some out. Of about 130,000 clones listed, approximately 83% were seen once; the top ten hold around 27%. Specimen: peripheral blood. The origin of the receptors is a woman at least 80 years old with acute or convalescent COVID-19.

This chain links TRBV4-2 with TRBJ1-2; 9 nucleotides agree with TRBD1. This CDR3 spans 16 amino acids. V shed 3 bases, J shed 5 bases, and the junction held 10 bases outside the gene matches. CDR1 LGHNA and CDR2 YNFKEQ come from the germline V gene. The CDR3 coding sequence is TGTGCCAGCAGCCAGGACGGTGACAGGGGGTTTTATGGCTACACCTTC. Residues: CASSQDGDRGFYGYTF.

V and J are TRBV18 and TRBJ2-5; 7 nucleotides agree with TRBD2. CDR1 KGHSH and CDR2 LQKENI come from the germline V gene. This CDR3 is 14 amino acids long. J lost 5 bases, V lost 3 bases, and 6 bases had no gene match. The CDR3 loop reads CASSPLAVGETQYF. The CDR3, as DNA: TGTGCCAGCTCACCTCTAGCGGTCGGGGAGACCCAGTACTTC.

The genes are TRBV11-2 and TRBJ2-7; TRBD1 aligns across 8 bases. The V gene's germline CDR1 is SGHAT and CDR2 FQNNGV. The CDR3 covers 14 residues. The V and J ends lost 7 bases and 7 bases, in that order; junction bases with no gene match: 12. Here the CDR3 reads CASTSQTGVGEQYF. CDR3 sequence (DNA): TGTGCCAGCACCTCCCAGACAGGGGTTGGGGAGCAGTACTTC.

The rearrangement uses TRBV14 and TRBJ2-7; TRBD1 aligns across 12 bases. The germline CDR1 and CDR2 sequences are SGHDN and FVKESK. CDR3 size: 15 residues. The trim removed 4 bases at V and 6 bases at J, leaving 7 bases unmatched. As DNA, the CDR3 is TGTGCCAGCAGCCCTTCCGGGACAGGGGGCCGCGAGCAGTACTTC. It translates to CASSPSGTGGREQYF.

DNA for the CDR3: TGTGCCAGCAGACAGGATTACTATGGCTACACCTTC. This gives the protein CASRQDYYGYTF. The genes are TRBV28 and TRBJ1-2; a possible D gene is TRBD1 (5 bases). Germline CDR1 MDHEN, CDR2 SYDVKM. The CDR3 covers 12 residues. Deletions cut 6 bases from V and 3 bases from J, with 8 bases between.

The chain has TRBV6-5 and TRBJ1-1, with 8 bases that match TRBD1. With V trimmed by 2 bases and J by 4 bases, 9 bases remained unmatched. The CDR3 has 16 residues. The germline V gene has CDR1 MNHEY and CDR2 SVGAGI. The CDR3 DNA follows: TGTGCCAGCAGTTACGCGTCAGGGGGCAGAGGCACTGAAGCTTTCTTT. Its protein is CASSYASGGRGTEAFF.

This sequence joins TRBV7-2 and TRBJ2-5; tentatively, D is TRBD1 (6 bases). Trimming shortened V by 4 bases and J by 7 bases, and 13 bases separated the two germline ends. The CDR3 is 13 amino acids. Germline V gene lookup returns CDR1 SGHTA and CDR2 FQGNSA. The CDR3 here is CASSSTGPGTQYF. CDR3 coding DNA: TGTGCCAGCAGCTCCACAGGGCCGGGGACCCAGTACTTC.